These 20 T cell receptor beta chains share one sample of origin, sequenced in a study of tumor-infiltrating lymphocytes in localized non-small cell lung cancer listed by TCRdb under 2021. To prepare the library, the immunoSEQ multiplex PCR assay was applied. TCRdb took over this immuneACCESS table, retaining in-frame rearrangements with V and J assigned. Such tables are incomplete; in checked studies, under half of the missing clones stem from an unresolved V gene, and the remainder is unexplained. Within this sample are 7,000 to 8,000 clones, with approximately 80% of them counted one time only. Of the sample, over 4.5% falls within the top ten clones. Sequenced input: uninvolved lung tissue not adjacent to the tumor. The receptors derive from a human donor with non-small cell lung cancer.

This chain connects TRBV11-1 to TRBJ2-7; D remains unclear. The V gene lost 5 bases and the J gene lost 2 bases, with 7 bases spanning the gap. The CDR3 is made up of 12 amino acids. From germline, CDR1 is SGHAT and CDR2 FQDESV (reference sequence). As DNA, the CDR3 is TGTGCCAGCAGCCCTTCTACCTACGAGCAGTACTTC. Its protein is CASSPSTYEQYF. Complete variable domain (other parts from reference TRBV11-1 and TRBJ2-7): EAEVAQSPRYKITEKSQAVAFWCDPISGHATLYWYRQILGQGPELLVQFQDESVVDDSQLPKDRFSAERLKGVDSTLKIQPAELGDSAMYLCASSPSTYEQYFGPGTRLTVT.

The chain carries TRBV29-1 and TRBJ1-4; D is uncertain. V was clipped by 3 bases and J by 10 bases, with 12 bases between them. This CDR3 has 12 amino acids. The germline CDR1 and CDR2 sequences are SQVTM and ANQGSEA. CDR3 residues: CSVEPLPGKLFF. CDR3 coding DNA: TGCAGCGTTGAGCCCCTGCCGGGAAAACTGTTTTTT. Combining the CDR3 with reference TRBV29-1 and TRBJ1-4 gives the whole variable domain SAVISQKPSRDICQRGTSLTIQCQVDSQVTMMFWYRQQPGQSLTLIATANQGSEATYESGFVIDKFPISRPNLTFSTLTVSNMSPEDSSIYLCSVEPLPGKLFFGSGTQLSVL.

CDR3 in amino acids: CASSPSASRKETQYF. The CDR3 DNA is TGTGCCAGCAGTCCCTCAGCTAGCAGGAAAGAGACCCAGTACTTC. The chain joins TRBV6-5 to TRBJ2-5; weak D call: TRBD2 (5 bases). Trimming took 5 bases from V and 3 from J, leaving 16 bases between them. This CDR3 comprises 15 residues. Germline CDR1 is MNHEY and CDR2 is SVGAGI.

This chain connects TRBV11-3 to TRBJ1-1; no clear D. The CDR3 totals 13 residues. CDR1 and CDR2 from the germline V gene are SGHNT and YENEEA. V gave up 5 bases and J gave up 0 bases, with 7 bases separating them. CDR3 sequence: CASSDRLNTEAFF. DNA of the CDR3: TGTGCCAGCAGCGATCGACTGAACACTGAAGCTTTCTTT.

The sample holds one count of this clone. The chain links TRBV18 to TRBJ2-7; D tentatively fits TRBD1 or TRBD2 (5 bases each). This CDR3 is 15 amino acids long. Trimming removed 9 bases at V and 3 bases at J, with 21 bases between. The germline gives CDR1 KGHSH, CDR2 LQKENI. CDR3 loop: CASANPGTGNYEQYF. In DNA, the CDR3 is TGTGCCAGTGCAAACCCCGGGACGGGGAACTACGAGCAGTACTTC.

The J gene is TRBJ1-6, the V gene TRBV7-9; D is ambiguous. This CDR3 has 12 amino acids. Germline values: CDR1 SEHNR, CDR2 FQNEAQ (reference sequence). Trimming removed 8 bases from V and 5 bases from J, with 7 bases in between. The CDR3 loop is CASGQDNSPLHF. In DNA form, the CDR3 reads TGTGCCAGCGGGCAGGATAATTCACCCCTCCACTTT.

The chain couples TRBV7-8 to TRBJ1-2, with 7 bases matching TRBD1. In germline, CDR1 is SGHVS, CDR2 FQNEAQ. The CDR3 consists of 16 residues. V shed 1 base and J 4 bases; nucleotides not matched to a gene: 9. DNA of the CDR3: TGTGCCAGCAGCTTAGGAGTCGACAGGGCAGGCTATGGCTACACCTTC. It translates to CASSLGVDRAGYGYTF.

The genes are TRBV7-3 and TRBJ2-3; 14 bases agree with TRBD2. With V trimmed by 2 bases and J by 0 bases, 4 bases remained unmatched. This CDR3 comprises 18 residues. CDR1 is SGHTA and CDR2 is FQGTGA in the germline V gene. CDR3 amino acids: CASSLSGLAGESTDTQYF. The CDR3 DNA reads TGTGCCAGCAGCTTATCGGGACTAGCGGGAGAGAGCACAGATACGCAGTATTTT.

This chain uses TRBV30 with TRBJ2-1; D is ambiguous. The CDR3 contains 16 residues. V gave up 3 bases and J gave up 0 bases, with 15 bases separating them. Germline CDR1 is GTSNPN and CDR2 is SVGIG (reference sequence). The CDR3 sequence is CAWRNPGFRSYNEQFF. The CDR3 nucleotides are TGTGCCTGGAGAAACCCGGGCTTCCGCTCCTACAATGAGCAGTTCTTC.

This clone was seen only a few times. DNA for the CDR3: TGTGCCAGCAGCCGTGGTAGGAACGAGCAGTACTTC. It is translated as CASSRGRNEQYF. The chain has TRBV28 and TRBJ2-7, with D unresolved. The V gene's germline CDR1 is MDHEN and CDR2 SYDVKM. The V gene lost 6 bases and the J gene lost 5 bases, with 11 bases spanning the gap. The CDR3 sequence is 12 residues long.

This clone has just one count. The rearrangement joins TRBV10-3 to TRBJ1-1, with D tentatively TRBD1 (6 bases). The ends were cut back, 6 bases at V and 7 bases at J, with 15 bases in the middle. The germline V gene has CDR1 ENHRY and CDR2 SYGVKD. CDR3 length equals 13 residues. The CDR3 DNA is TGTGCCATCAGGGCACCCACAGGGCATGAAGCTTTCTTT. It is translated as CAIRAPTGHEAFF.

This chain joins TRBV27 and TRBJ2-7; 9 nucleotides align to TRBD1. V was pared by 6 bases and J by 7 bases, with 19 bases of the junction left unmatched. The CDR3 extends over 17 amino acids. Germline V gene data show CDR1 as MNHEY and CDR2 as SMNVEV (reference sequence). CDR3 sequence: CASRATLQGAGLMEQYF. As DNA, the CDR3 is TGTGCCAGCAGAGCGACCCTACAGGGGGCTGGTCTGATGGAGCAGTACTTC.

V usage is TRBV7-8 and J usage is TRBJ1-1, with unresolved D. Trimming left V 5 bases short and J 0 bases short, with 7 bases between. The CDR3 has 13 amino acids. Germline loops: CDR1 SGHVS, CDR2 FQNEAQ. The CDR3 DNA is TGTGCCAGCAGCGTCTATGTGAACACTGAAGCTTTCTTT. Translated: CASSVYVNTEAFF.

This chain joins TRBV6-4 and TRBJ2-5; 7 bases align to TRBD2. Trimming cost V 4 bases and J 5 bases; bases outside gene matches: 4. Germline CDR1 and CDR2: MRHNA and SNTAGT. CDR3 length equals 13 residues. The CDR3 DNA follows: TGTGCCAGCAGTGGGGGGGGTAGGGAGACCCAGTACTTC. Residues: CASSGGGRETQYF.

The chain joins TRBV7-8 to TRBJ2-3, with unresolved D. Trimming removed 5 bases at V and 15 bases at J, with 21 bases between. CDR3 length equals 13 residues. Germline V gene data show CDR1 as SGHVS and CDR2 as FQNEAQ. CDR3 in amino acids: CASSASALSGLYF. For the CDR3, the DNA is TGTGCCAGCAGCGCATCAGCCCTGTCCGGATTATATTTT.

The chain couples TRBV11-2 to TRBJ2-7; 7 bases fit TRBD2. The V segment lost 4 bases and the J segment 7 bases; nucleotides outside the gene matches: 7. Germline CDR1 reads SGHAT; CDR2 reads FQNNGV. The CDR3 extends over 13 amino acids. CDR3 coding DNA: TGTGCCAGCAGCTCCCGGGACTACATAGAGCAGTACTTC. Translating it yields CASSSRDYIEQYF.

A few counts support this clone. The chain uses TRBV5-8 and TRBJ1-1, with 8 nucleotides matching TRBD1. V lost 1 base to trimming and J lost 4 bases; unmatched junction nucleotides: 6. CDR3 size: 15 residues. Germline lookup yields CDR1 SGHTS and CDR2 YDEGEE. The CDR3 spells CASSLYAGGLTEAFF. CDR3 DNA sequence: TGTGCCAGCAGCTTGTATGCAGGGGGCCTCACTGAAGCTTTCTTT.

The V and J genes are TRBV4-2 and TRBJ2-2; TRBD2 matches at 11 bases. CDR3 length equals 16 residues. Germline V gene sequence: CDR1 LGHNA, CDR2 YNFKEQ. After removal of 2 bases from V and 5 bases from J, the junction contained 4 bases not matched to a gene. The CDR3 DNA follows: TGTGCCAGCAGCCAAATTCTAGCGGGGGGTACCGGGGAGCTGTTTTTT. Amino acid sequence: CASSQILAGGTGELFF.

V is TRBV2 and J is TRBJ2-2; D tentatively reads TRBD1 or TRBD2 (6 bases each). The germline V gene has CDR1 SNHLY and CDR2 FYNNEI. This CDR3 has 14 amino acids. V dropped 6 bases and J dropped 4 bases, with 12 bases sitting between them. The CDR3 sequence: CASSQQGGTGELFF. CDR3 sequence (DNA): TGTGCCAGCAGCCAACAGGGAGGCACCGGGGAGCTGTTTTTT.

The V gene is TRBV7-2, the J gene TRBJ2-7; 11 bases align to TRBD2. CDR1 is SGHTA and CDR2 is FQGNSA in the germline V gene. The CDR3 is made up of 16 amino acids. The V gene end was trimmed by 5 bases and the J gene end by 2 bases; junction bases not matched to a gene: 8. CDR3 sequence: CASSPAGLAGAYEQYF. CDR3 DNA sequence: TGTGCCAGCAGCCCCGCAGGACTAGCGGGTGCCTACGAGCAGTACTTC.